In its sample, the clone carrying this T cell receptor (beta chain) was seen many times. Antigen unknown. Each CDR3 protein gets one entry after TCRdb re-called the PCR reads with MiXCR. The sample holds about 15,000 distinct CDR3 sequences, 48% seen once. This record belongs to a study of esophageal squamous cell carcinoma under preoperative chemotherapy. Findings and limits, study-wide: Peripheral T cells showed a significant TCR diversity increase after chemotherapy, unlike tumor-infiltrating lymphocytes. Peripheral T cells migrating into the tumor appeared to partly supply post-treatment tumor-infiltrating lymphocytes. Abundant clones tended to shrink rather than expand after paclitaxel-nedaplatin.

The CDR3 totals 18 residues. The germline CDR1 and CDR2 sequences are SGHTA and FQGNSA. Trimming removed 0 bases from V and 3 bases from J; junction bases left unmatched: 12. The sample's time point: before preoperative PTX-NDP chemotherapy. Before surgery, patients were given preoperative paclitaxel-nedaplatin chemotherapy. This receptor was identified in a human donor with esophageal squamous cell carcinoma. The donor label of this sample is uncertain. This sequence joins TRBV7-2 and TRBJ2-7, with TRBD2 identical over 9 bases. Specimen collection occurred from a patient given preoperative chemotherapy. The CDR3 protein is CASSLAGLAGMGSYEQYF. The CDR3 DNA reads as TGTGCCAGCAGCTTAGCGGGGCTAGCGGGAATGGGAAGCTACGAGCAGTACTTC.